These 8 T cell receptor beta chains were sequenced from one sample in a study of beta chain features in type 1 diabetes. Isolated RNA was reverse transcribed in full, so expressed TCRB transcripts were sequenced. Sequencing used immunoSEQ multiplex PCR; TCRdb keeps in-frame clones, though not all of them. Of 220,000 or so clones listed, around 68% are singletons. The sequenced material came from naive CD4+ T cells from blood. Receptor source: a man aged 30 to 45 in good health.

This chain links TRBV7-2 with TRBJ2-3; D is ambiguous. CDR1 and CDR2 from the germline V gene are SGHTA and FQGNSA. This CDR3 has 12 amino acids. V was trimmed by 6 bases and J by 0 bases, leaving 4 bases between them. The CDR3 coding sequence is TGTGCCAGCAGACTTAGCACAGATACGCAGTATTTT. It specifies CASRLSTDTQYF. The full variable domain, rest sourced from reference TRBV7-2 and TRBJ2-3, is GAGVSQSPSNKVTEKGKDVELRCDPISGHTALYWYRQSLGQGLEFLIYFQGNSAPDKSGLPSDRFSAERTGGSVSTLTIQRTQQEDSAVYLCASRLSTDTQYFGPGTRLTVL.

In nucleotides, the CDR3 is TGCAGCGTTGAAAGGGCTAGCGGTCCCTACAATGAGCAGTTCTTC. This codes for CSVERASGPYNEQFF. The chain couples TRBV29-1 to TRBJ2-1; the match to TRBD2 covers 7 bases. This CDR3 is built from 15 residues. The junction had 6 bases not matched to a gene; V was cut back by 2 bases and J by 2 bases. Germline values: CDR1 SQVTM, CDR2 ANQGSEA.

This chain connects TRBV5-1 to TRBJ2-5; TRBD2 might be the D (5 bases). This CDR3 is built from 13 residues. In germline, CDR1 is SGHRS, CDR2 YFSETQ. V was clipped by 0 bases and J by 5 bases, with 8 bases between them. CDR3: CASSLGGPETQYF. The CDR3 DNA is TGCGCCAGCAGCTTGGGAGGGCCGGAGACCCAGTACTTC.

CDR3 nucleotides: TGTGCCAGCAGTCCGTGGACAGGGGGCTATGGCTACACCTTC. This codes for CASSPWTGGYGYTF. The chain recombines TRBV27 with TRBJ1-2; 10 nucleotides line up with TRBD1. V was pared by 5 bases and J by 4 bases, with 4 bases of the junction left unmatched. From germline, CDR1 is MNHEY and CDR2 SMNVEV (reference sequence). The CDR3 contains 14 residues.

The rearrangement joins TRBV29-1 to TRBJ2-1; tentative D call: TRBD2 (5 bases). Trimming removed 0 bases from V and 8 bases from J, with 23 bases in between. This CDR3 region has 17 residues. Germline CDR1 is SQVTM and CDR2 is ANQGSEA. The CDR3 nucleotides are TGCAGCGTTGAAGATCTCACTCGCGGGCCGGGATTGGATGAGCAGTTCTTC. Translating it yields CSVEDLTRGPGLDEQFF.

The V call is TRBV30, the J call TRBJ1-1; TRBD1 matches 10 bases. Germline trimming cut 3 bases from V and 4 bases from J; bases unmatched to any gene: 5. The CDR3 has 14 amino acids. Germline V gene data show CDR1 as GTSNPN and CDR2 as SVGIG (reference sequence). The CDR3 sequence is CAWREDRGVTEAFF. The CDR3 coding sequence is TGTGCCTGGAGAGAGGACAGGGGGGTCACTGAAGCTTTCTTT.

The genes are TRBV30 and TRBJ1-5, with 7 bases aligning to TRBD1. CDR3 length: 15 amino acids. The junction had 4 bases not matched to a gene; V was cut back by 0 bases and J by 2 bases. Germline loops: CDR1 GTSNPN, CDR2 SVGIG (reference sequence). The CDR3 bases are TGTGCCTGGAGTGTAAGGCAGGGGGGCAATCAGCCCCAGCATTTT. It specifies CAWSVRQGGNQPQHF.

This clone was found once. This chain links TRBV5-1 with TRBJ1-1, with 9 bases identical to TRBD1. The CDR3 has 15 amino acids. V gave up 4 bases and J gave up 4 bases; unmatched junction bases: 8. Germline lookup yields CDR1 SGHRS and CDR2 YFSETQ. The CDR3 DNA sequence: TGCGCCAGCAGCCCCCGGGACAGGGAGTCCACTGAAGCTTTCTTT. Amino acids: CASSPRDRESTEAFF.